Listed below are T cell receptor beta chains from one sample, sequenced in a study of T cells in Graves' hyperthyroidism and ophthalmopathy. TCRdb redid the calling of the multiplex PCR reads with MiXCR, one entry per CDR3 protein. This table holds more than 150,000 distinct CDR3 sequences, approximately 15% found once. Sequencing was done on a sample of blood. These receptors were collected from a woman in her forties or fifties with Graves' hyperthyroidism. CDR3s include the opening cysteine and the closing phenylalanine or tryptophan. Fields, in order: D gene, clone size, V gene, J gene, CDR3 DNA, CDR3 protein. D genes are given only for firm matches. The size entry is marked missing in some rows and otherwise reads once, few, many or a size class.

.	many	TRBV6-1	TRBJ1-4	TGTGCCAGCAGCGGGATGGGGGGGGCCGGCGAAAAACTGTTTTTT	CASSGMGGAGEKLFF
.	many	TRBV5-1	TRBJ2-6	TGCGCCAGCGAGATCCCTGGGGCCAACGTCCTGACTTTC	CASEIPGANVLTF
TRBD1	many	TRBV6-1	TRBJ1-2	TGTGCCAGCAGTGACCCCTCGACAGGGGGCGACGGCTACACCTTC	CASSDPSTGGDGYTF
TRBD1	few	TRBV5-1	TRBJ1-2	TGCGCCAGCAGCCTCCGGACAGGGCGGGGCGATGGCTACACCTTC	CASSLRTGRGDGYTF
.	many	TRBV28	TRBJ1-1	TGTGCCAGCAGTGAAAGACACCTGAACACTGAAGCTTTCTTT	CASSERHLNTEAFF
.	many	TRBV6-2/TRBV6-3	TRBJ1-6	TGTGCCAGCAATTACGCGGGTAATTGGGCCCTCCACTTT	CASNYAGNWALHF
.	many	TRBV28	TRBJ1-5	TGTGCCAGCAGTGGCAGGGCCAATCAGCCCCAGCATTTT	CASSGRANQPQHF
TRBD1	few	TRBV19	TRBJ2-7	TGTGCCAGTAGTATCGCGTTGGGACAGGGTATTTCCTACGAGCAGTACTTC	CASSIALGQGISYEQYF
TRBD2	.	TRBV7-2	TRBJ2-5	TGTGCCAGCAGCCGCGGGGGTCAAGAGACCCAGTACTTC	CASSRGGQETQYF
TRBD2	.	TRBV7-9	TRBJ2-3	TGTGCCAGCAGCTTAGGGCTAGCGGGGAACACAGATACGCAGTATTTT	CASSLGLAGNTDTQYF
.	many	TRBV7-9	TRBJ1-2	TGTGCCAGCAGCTTAAATCGACAGAACTATGGCTACACCTTC	CASSLNRQNYGYTF
TRBD2	.	TRBV20-1	TRBJ2-1	TGCAGTGTGGTGGGGCGGGGGTACAATGAGCAGTTCTTC	CSVVGRGYNEQFF
.	many	TRBV13	TRBJ2-1	TGTGCCAGCAGCTTAGGCGAATACAATGAGCAGTTCTTC	CASSLGEYNEQFF
TRBD1	.	TRBV5-4	TRBJ1-2	TGTGCCAGCAGGGGGGACAGGGCTTATGGCTACACCTTC	CASRGDRAYGYTF
.	many	TRBV28	TRBJ2-3	TGTGCCAGCAAAACAGGGAACACAGATACGCAGTATTTT	CASKTGNTDTQYF
.	.	TRBV7-2	TRBJ2-2	TGTGCCAGCACCCCGGATCGATACCGCGGGGAGCTGTTTTTT	CASTPDRYRGELFF
.	many	TRBV5-1	TRBJ2-2	TGCGCCAGCAGCTTGAGAGGTTCCGGGGAGCTGTTTTTT	CASSLRGSGELFF
.	.	TRBV5-1	TRBJ1-1	TGCGCCAGCAGCTTAGGGGGGCTGGGCACTGAAGCTTTCTTT	CASSLGGLGTEAFF
.	.	TRBV12-3/TRBV12-4	TRBJ2-7	TGTGCCAGCACATCCCGGAGCTCCTACGAGCAGTACTTC	CASTSRSSYEQYF
.	.	TRBV2	TRBJ2-7	TGTGCCAGCAGTGAAGGGACCGGATACGAGCAGTACTTC	CASSEGTGYEQYF
TRBD2	many	TRBV2	TRBJ2-2	TGTGCCAGCAGGGCGGGACTAGCGAACACCGGGGAGCTGTTTTTT	CASRAGLANTGELFF
TRBD1	many	TRBV27	TRBJ1-2	TGTGCCAGCAGTCCACAGACAGGGGGCGCGGGCTACACCTTC	CASSPQTGGAGYTF